A selection of T cell receptor beta chains follows, all from one sample in a study of CD8 T cells in ankylosing spondylitis. TCRdb reanalysed the 5' RACE reads using MiXCR and keeps one entry per CDR3 protein. The table lists approximately 400,000 distinct CDR3 sequences, roughly 15% of them singletons. Sample: blood, either unsorted or a sorted T cell fraction (not recorded which). These receptors were obtained from a male donor with ankylosing spondylitis. CDR3s include the opening cysteine and the closing phenylalanine or tryptophan. A D gene is named only where the DNA matches it firmly. Clone size is stated in some rows and not others, as once, few, many or a class when expanded.

d_gene	abundance	v_gene	j_gene	CDR3nt	CDR3aa
NA	NA	TRBV12-3/TRBV12-4	TRBJ1-1	TGTGCCAGCAGTTTTGGGCGGGGAAGAGGAGCTGAAGCTTTCTTT	CASSFGRGRGAEAFF
TRBD2	few	TRBV15	TRBJ2-7	TGTGCCACCAGCAGAGGGGGGGGTAGGGCCGGATCCTACGAGCAGTACTTC	CATSRGGGRAGSYEQYF
NA	many	TRBV6-1	TRBJ1-3	TGTGCCAGCAGGGACAACTCTGGAAACACCATATATTTT	CASRDNSGNTIYF
TRBD1	few	TRBV20-1	TRBJ1-6	TGCAGTGCCTCGTACCGGGACAGGAATAATTCACCCCTCCACTTT	CSASYRDRNNSPLHF
NA	few	TRBV4-2	TRBJ1-1	TGTGCCAGCAGCCAAGAAGTCAGCGGGGCTTTCTTT	CASSQEVSGAFF
NA	few	TRBV7-2	TRBJ2-2	TGTGCCAGCAGCTTAGATTTCGGCGCGAACACCGGGGAGCTGTTTTTT	CASSLDFGANTGELFF
NA	NA	TRBV2	TRBJ2-2	TGTGCCAGCTACCCGGGAACCGGGGAGCTGTTTTTT	CASYPGTGELFF
NA	NA	TRBV7-9	TRBJ2-7	TGTGCCAGCAGCTACGGACAACAGGGAGGGGAGCAGTACTTC	CASSYGQQGGEQYF
NA	few	TRBV12-3/TRBV12-4	TRBJ2-2	TGTGCCAGCAGTCACCTCTCGAGCACCGGGGAGCTGTTTTTT	CASSHLSSTGELFF
TRBD2	few	TRBV11-3	TRBJ2-1	TGTGCCAGCAGCTTAGATTTGGGACTAGCGGGGGATAATGAGCAGTTCTTC	CASSLDLGLAGDNEQFF
NA	few	TRBV29-1	TRBJ2-1	TGCAGCGTTGCGACTCCTAAATTCGTGCAGTTCTTC	CSVATPKFVQFF
TRBD1	NA	TRBV12-3/TRBV12-4	TRBJ1-2	TGTGCCAGCAGTTTTTGGGACAGCTCTAACTATGGCTACACCTTC	CASSFWDSSNYGYTF
NA	few	TRBV30	TRBJ1-2	TGTGCCTGGAGGCTAGATAACTATGGCTACACCTTC	CAWRLDNYGYTF